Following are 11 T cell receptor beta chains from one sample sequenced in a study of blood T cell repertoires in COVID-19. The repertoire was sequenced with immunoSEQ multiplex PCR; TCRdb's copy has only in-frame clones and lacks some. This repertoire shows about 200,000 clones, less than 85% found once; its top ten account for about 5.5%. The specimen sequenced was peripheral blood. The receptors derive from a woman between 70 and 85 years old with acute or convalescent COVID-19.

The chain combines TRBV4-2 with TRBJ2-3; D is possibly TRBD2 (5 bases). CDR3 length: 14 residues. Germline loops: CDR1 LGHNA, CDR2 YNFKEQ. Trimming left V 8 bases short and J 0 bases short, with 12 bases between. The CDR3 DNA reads TGTGCCAGCGCCCTAGCTGCTAGCACAGATACGCAGTATTTT. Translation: CASALAASTDTQYF.

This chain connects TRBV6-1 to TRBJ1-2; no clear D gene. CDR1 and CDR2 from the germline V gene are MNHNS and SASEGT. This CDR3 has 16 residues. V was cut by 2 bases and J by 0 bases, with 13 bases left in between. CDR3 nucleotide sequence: TGTGCCAGCAGTGAAAGATCTGTGAGGGCTAACTATGGCTACACCTTC. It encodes CASSERSVRANYGYTF.

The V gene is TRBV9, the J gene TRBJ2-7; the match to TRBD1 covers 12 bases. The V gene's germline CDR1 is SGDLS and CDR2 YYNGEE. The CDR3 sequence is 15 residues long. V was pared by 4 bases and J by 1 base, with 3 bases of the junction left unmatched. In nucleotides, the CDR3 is TGTGCCAGCAGCTCGGGACAGGGGGCTTCCTACGAGCAGTACTTC. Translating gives CASSSGQGASYEQYF.

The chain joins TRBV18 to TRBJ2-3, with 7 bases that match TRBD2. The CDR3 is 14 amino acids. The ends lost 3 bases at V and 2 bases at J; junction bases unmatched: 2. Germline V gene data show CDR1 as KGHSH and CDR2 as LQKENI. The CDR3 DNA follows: TGTGCCAGCTCACCGGGACTAAACACAGATACGCAGTATTTT. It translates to CASSPGLNTDTQYF.

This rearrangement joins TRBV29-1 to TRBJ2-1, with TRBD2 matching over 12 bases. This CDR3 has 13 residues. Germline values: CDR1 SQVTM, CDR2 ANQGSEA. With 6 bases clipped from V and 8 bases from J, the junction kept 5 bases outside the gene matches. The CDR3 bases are TGCAGCGTAGCACGACTAGCGGGAGATGAGCAGTTCTTC. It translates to CSVARLAGDEQFF.

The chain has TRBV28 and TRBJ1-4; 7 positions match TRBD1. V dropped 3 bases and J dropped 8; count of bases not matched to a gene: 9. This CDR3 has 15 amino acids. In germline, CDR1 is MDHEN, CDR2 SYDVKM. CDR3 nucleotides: TGTGCCAGCAGTTTGACCGAGACAGGGAGGGAAAAACTGTTTTTT. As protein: CASSLTETGREKLFF. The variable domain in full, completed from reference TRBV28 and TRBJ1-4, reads DVKVTQSSRYLVKRTGEKVFLECVQDMDHENMFWYRQDPGLGLRLIYFSYDVKMKEKGDIPEGYSVSREKKERFSLILESASTNQTSMYLCASSLTETGREKLFFGSGTQLSVL.

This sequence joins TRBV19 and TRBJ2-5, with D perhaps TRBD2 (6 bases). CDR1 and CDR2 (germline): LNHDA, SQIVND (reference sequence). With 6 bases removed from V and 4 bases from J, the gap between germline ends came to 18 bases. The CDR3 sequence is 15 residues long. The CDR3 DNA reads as TGTGCCAGTAGCCGCTTACTGGTGGGGGGAGAGACCCAGTACTTC. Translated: CASSRLLVGGETQYF.

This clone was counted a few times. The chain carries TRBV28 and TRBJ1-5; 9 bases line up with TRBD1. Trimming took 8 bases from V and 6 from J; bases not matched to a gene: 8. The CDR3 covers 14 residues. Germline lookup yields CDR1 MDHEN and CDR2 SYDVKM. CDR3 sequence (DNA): TGTGCCAGCGCCGGGACAGGGTTTTTTCAGCCCCAGCATTTT. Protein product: CASAGTGFFQPQHF.

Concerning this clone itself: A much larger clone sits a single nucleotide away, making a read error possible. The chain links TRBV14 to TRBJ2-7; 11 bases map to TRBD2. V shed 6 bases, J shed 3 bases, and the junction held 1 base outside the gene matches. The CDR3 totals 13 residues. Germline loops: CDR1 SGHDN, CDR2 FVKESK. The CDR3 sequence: CASRLAGVYEQYF. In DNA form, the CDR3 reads TGTGCCAGCAGACTAGCGGGAGTCTACGAGCAGTACTTC.

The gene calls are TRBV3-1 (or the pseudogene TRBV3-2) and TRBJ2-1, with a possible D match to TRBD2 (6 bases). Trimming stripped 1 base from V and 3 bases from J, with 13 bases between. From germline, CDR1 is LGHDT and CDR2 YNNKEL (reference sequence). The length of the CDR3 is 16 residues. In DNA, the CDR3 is TGTGCCAGCAGCCAAGCTGGGCGGGATTACTACAATGAGCAGTTCTTC. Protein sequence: CASSQAGRDYYNEQFF.

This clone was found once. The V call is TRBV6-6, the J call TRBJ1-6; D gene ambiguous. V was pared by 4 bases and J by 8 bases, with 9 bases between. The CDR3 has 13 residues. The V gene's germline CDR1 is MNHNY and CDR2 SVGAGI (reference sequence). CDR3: CASSSPPDSPLHF. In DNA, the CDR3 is TGTGCCAGCAGTTCCCCGCCAGATTCACCCCTCCACTTT.